The entry below describes one TCR beta chain. Its cognate antigen is unknown. The TRB cDNA libraries were prepared by 5' RACE with UMI labels. Each CDR3 protein gets one entry in TCRdb, which reprocessed the 5' RACE reads and gives no DNA. The table gives roughly 120,000 distinct CDR3 sequences; the top ten clones make up under 0.75% of it. CDR1 is MNHEY, CDR2 SVGAGI, per germline. CDR3 length: 13 amino acids. This entry belongs to a study of CXCR3-negative and CXCR3-positive naive CD8 T cells. Points from the study as a whole: CXCR3 levels fell partly with cryopreservation; most assays relied on fresh PBMCs. In CXCR3-positive naive cells, the TRB CDR3s were more hydrophobic than in CXCR3-negative naive cells.

This TCR was recovered from a human donor in good health. Some clones in this sample may be carry-over from other donors' samples. Source material: naive CXCR3+ CD8+ T cells from blood. Regarding subset: CD45RO-CCR7+CD27+CD95- naive CD8+ T cells expressing CXCR3 (TNR3+). The rearrangement links TRBV6-5 to TRBJ2-7. CDR3 sequence reads: CASRPDGPYEQYF.